The 17 T cell receptor beta chains listed next were all sequenced from one sample in a study of response to subunit inactivated influenza vaccine. TCRdb reprocessed the RT-PCR reads with MiXCR, giving one entry per CDR3 protein. The sample has fewer than 700,000 distinct CDR3 sequences, 10% to 15% seen once. The material sequenced was PBMCs from blood, taken 40 to 50 days after vaccination. These receptors originate from a man aged 50-60 years who received an inactivated influenza vaccine.

This clonotype has a single count. The chain employs TRBV7-9 and TRBJ2-3; D perhaps matches TRBD2 (6 bases). The CDR3 is 15 amino acids. Germline-derived CDR1 and CDR2 are SEHNR and FQNEAQ (reference sequence). V lost 3 bases and J 0 bases, leaving 10 bases between the germline ends. The CDR3 bases are TGTGCCAGCAGCTTTTTGGGGGGTAGCACAGATACGCAGTATTTT. It specifies CASSFLGGSTDTQYF.

V usage is TRBV5-1 and J usage is TRBJ2-3; 10 positions match TRBD1. The CDR3 runs 16 residues. V shed 2 bases and J 1 base; nucleotides not matched to a gene: 4. Germline-derived CDR1 and CDR2 are SGHRS and YFSETQ. CDR3 residues: CASSFGGTGGTDTQYF. As DNA, the CDR3 is TGCGCCAGCAGCTTTGGGGGGACAGGGGGCACAGATACGCAGTATTTT.

This clonotype was seen at least ten times. The chain links TRBV25-1 to TRBJ2-1; 8 nucleotides match TRBD2. This CDR3 has 13 amino acids. The V gene's germline CDR1 is MGHDK and CDR2 SYGVNS. Trimming at V came to 6 bases and at J to 6 bases, leaving 4 bases not matched to a gene. The CDR3 loop reads CASRAGVGNEQFF. The CDR3 coding sequence is TGTGCCAGCAGAGCGGGAGTGGGCAATGAGCAGTTCTTC. The full variable domain, in which reference TRBV25-1 and TRBJ2-1 provide the parts outside the CDR3, is EADIYQTPRYLVIGTGKKITLECSQTMGHDKMYWYQQDPGMELHLIHYSYGVNSTEKGDLSSESTVSRIRTEHFPLTLESARPSHTSQYLCASRAGVGNEQFFGPGTRLTVL.

In this sample, this clonotype turned up once. Germline is not matched at one junction end, which may reflect a read error. The gene calls are TRBV4-1 and TRBJ1-1; D call uncertain. The CDR3 sequence is 16 residues long. The germline gives CDR1 MGHRA, CDR2 YSYEKL. The CDR3 nucleotides are TGCGCCAGCAGCGAAGATAAAGGACGGATGAACACTGAAGCTTTCTTT. Residues: CASSEDKGRMNTEAFF.

This chain joins TRBV5-1 and TRBJ2-7; D is possibly TRBD1 or TRBD2 (6 bases each). V dropped 6 bases and J dropped 4 bases, with 17 bases sitting between them. Germline CDR1 reads SGHRS; CDR2 reads YFSETQ. CDR3 size: 14 residues. The CDR3 DNA reads TGCGCCAGCAAGAAAGGCGGGACACCTTACGAGCAGTACTTC. This codes for CASKKGGTPYEQYF.

This clonotype was picked up many times. This chain uses TRBV20-1 with TRBJ2-1; TRBD2 is a possible D gene (7 bases). V dropped 0 bases and J dropped 10 bases, with 19 bases sitting between them. CDR1 is DFQATT, CDR2 SNEGSKA, per germline (reference sequence). This CDR3 has 15 amino acids. The CDR3 here is CSARDLAAWQGEQFF. CDR3 sequence (DNA): TGCAGTGCTAGAGATCTAGCGGCCTGGCAGGGGGAGCAGTTCTTC.

The chain uses TRBV20-1 and TRBJ2-5; TRBD1 might be the D (6 bases). The V and J ends lost 5 bases and 4 bases respectively, with 23 bases between them. The germline gives CDR1 DFQATT, CDR2 SNEGSKA (reference sequence). This CDR3 is built from 16 residues. CDR3 in amino acids: CSAALPRGGRGETQYF. The CDR3 DNA reads TGCAGTGCTGCCCTCCCGAGGGGTGGCAGGGGAGAGACCCAGTACTTC.

This clonotype appeared a few times. The V gene is TRBV6-1, the J gene TRBJ2-7; D possibly uses TRBD1 or TRBD2 (5 bases each). V was pared by 6 bases and J by 5 bases, with 23 bases between. This CDR3 is 16 amino acids long. Germline assignment: CDR1 MNHNS and CDR2 SASEGT. CDR3: CASRPRVPTGPHEQYF. CDR3 nucleotide sequence: TGTGCCAGCAGGCCCCGTGTACCTACGGGGCCCCACGAGCAGTACTTC.

CDR3 in DNA: TGTGCCAGCAGCCCCACACAGGGCTCGGTGGATCAGCCCCAGCATTTT. Protein product: CASSPTQGSVDQPQHF. This sequence joins TRBV7-9 and TRBJ1-5; maybe TRBD1 (6 bases). V was cut by 5 bases and J by 5 bases, with 19 bases left in between. The V gene's germline CDR1 is SEHNR and CDR2 FQNEAQ (reference sequence). The CDR3 contains 16 residues.

This rearrangement joins TRBV2 to TRBJ1-5; D not certain. This CDR3 contains 15 residues. Germline values: CDR1 SNHLY, CDR2 FYNNEI. The germline V and J ends were trimmed by 2 bases and 4 bases, with 12 bases remaining between them. DNA for the CDR3: TGTGCCAGCAGTGAATGGACTTTACGAAATCAGCCCCAGCATTTT. Protein: CASSEWTLRNQPQHF. The full variable domain, in which reference TRBV2 and TRBJ1-5 provide the parts outside the CDR3, is EPEVTQTPSHQVTQMGQEVILRCVPISNHLYFYWYRQILGQKVEFLVSFYNNEISEKSEIFDDQFSVERPDGSNFTLKIRSTKLEDSAMYFCASSEWTLRNQPQHFGDGTRLSIL.

J is TRBJ2-1 and V is TRBV4-3, with 12 bases identical to TRBD1. The CDR3 sequence is 16 residues long. The ends lost 4 bases at V and 8 bases at J; junction bases unmatched: 9. Germline CDR1 and CDR2: LGHNA and YSLEER. The CDR3 sequence is CASSLQPGQGADEQFF. CDR3 DNA: TGCGCCAGCAGCCTACAACCGGGACAGGGGGCGGATGAGCAGTTCTTC.

The gene calls are TRBV7-9 and TRBJ2-1, with 10 bases fitting TRBD2. The junction had 8 bases not matched to a gene; V was cut back by 3 bases and J by 12 bases. The CDR3 sequence is 14 residues long. Germline CDR1 is SEHNR and CDR2 is FQNEAQ (reference sequence). CDR3 nucleotides: TGTGCCAGCAGCTTTAGCGGGGGGTATGTTGGGCAGTTCTTC. It translates to CASSFSGGYVGQFF.

There are a few counts of this clonotype. The genes are TRBV6-1 and TRBJ2-1; 10 bases line up with TRBD1. The CDR3 has 14 amino acids. Germline CDR1 reads MNHNS; CDR2 reads SASEGT. The V and J ends lost 5 bases and 9 bases, in that order; junction bases with no gene match: 7. The CDR3: CASSNPGQGSEQFF. CDR3 nucleotide sequence: TGTGCCAGCAGTAATCCGGGACAGGGGTCTGAGCAGTTCTTC.

This clonotype has only a few counts. The gene calls are TRBV12-3 or TRBV12-4 and TRBJ1-4; D possibly corresponds to TRBD1 (5 bases). The V gene lost 6 bases and the J gene lost 4 bases, with 15 bases spanning the gap. The CDR3 is made up of 15 amino acids. In DNA form, the CDR3 reads TGTGCCAGCAGCGGAGGGGAGGGCTTTAATGAAAAACTGTTTTTT. Translating gives CASSGGEGFNEKLFF.

Many counts were recorded for this clonotype. The chain combines TRBV11-2 with TRBJ2-1; D ambiguous. This CDR3 is 12 amino acids long. The germline gives CDR1 SGHAT, CDR2 FQNNGV. V was cut by 1 base and J by 10 bases, with 8 bases left in between. CDR3 region: CASSLARLEQFF. DNA for the CDR3: TGTGCCAGCAGCTTAGCTCGCCTGGAGCAGTTCTTC.

The rearrangement joins TRBV28 to TRBJ2-1; D not certain. The germline CDR1 and CDR2 sequences are MDHEN and SYDVKM. V was trimmed by 5 bases and J by 8 bases, leaving 13 bases between them. The CDR3 runs to 13 residues. CDR3 sequence: CASSVYPAYEQFF. CDR3 bases: TGTGCCAGCAGTGTTTATCCTGCGTATGAGCAGTTCTTC.

This sequence joins TRBV4-3 and TRBJ2-1; tentatively, D is TRBD2 (5 bases). The CDR3 loop spans 17 amino acids. V lost 1 base, J lost 3 bases, and 16 bases lay in between. CDR1 is LGHNA, CDR2 YSLEER, per germline. The CDR3 DNA reads as TGCGCCAGCAGCCAAGTGGGAAGGGTCGACTACTACAATGAGCAGTTCTTC. Amino acids: CASSQVGRVDYYNEQFF.